These T cell receptor beta chains were read from a single sample in a study of T cell clones after liver transplantation. The assay was immunoSEQ multiplex PCR, and TCRdb's table has in-frame clones only and misses some. Here the sample spans tens of thousands of clones, roughly 85% being singletons. The material sequenced was CD4+ T cells from blood, taken 45 to 46 months after liver transplant. The receptors come from a human patient who received a liver transplant. The T cells may come from the graft donor. The conserved cysteine and the conserved F or W are not part of the CDR3 here. D genes are given only for firm matches.

ASSSRLARGQDTQY	TRBV5-6	TRBJ2-3	TRBD2
ASSLLPKPGGELF	TRBV4-3	TRBJ2-2	.
ASSRKGQFLTEAF	TRBV14	TRBJ1-1	TRBD1
ASSLGGVGGIAQY	TRBV7-2	TRBJ2-3	.
ASSPSTAGVADTQY	TRBV4-1	TRBJ2-3	TRBD2
ASSPPLGSGHTDTQY	TRBV7-2	TRBJ2-3	.
ASSPTDTGYT	TRBV5-1	TRBJ1-2	.
ASKDSGNSNQPQH	TRBV6-6	TRBJ1-5	.
ASSLVRQGNYGYT	TRBV7-8	TRBJ1-2	TRBD1
ASSARDRAETQY	TRBV9	TRBJ2-5	TRBD1
ASSPFPTGEQY	TRBV27	TRBJ2-7	.
ASSPRNGHSGNTIY	TRBV7-2	TRBJ1-3	.
ASSLRTSGRIKNEQY	TRBV7-2	TRBJ2-7	TRBD2
ASKGEFEQY	TRBV10-3	TRBJ2-7	.
ASSDYSGANVLT	TRBV5-1	TRBJ2-6	.
AIRVGDGSGSGANVLT	TRBV10-3	TRBJ2-6	.
ASQRSSGNTIY	TRBV9	TRBJ1-3	.
ASSRGTGTNTGELF	TRBV7-9	TRBJ2-2	TRBD1
ASSPGRYNEQF	TRBV5-1	TRBJ2-1	.
ASSYWGESYEQY	TRBV6-6	TRBJ2-7	.
ASSWTGKETQY	TRBV5-1	TRBJ2-5	.
ASSLGVSGELF	TRBV7-9	TRBJ2-2	.
ASSYSTGANYGYT	TRBV6-5	TRBJ1-2	TRBD1
ASSTGTLHTGELF	TRBV19	TRBJ2-2	.
ASSLTVNQPQH	TRBV11-2	TRBJ1-5	.
ASSLGRQIHRGANEKLF	TRBV19	TRBJ1-4	.
ASSQEAPPNEKLF	TRBV4-2	TRBJ1-4	.
SVARDSTGELF	TRBV29-1	TRBJ2-2	.
ASKGLQGRVSTDTQY	TRBV2	TRBJ2-3	.
ASSPIGRGFTEAF	TRBV5-1	TRBJ1-1	.
ASSSSGRAGLQF	TRBV6-5	TRBJ2-1	TRBD2
ASSSPGTGKYEQY	TRBV7-8	TRBJ2-7	TRBD1
ASSPRQLVAQY	TRBV7-2	TRBJ2-3	.
ASSQDWRGPPSRETQY	TRBV4-1	TRBJ2-5	.
ASSEGLQGAREKLF	TRBV9	TRBJ1-4	TRBD1
ASKGGSDEQF	TRBV18	TRBJ2-1	TRBD2
ASSYGEAGGEQY	TRBV6-5	TRBJ2-7	.
ASSFQGATEAF	TRBV11-2	TRBJ1-1	TRBD1
ASTPWGDNQPQH	TRBV6-1	TRBJ1-5	.
ASSLWEPPYEKLF	TRBV5-4	TRBJ1-4	.
ASSFQVRDTEAF	TRBV6-1	TRBJ1-1	.
ASSPDQNYGYT	TRBV19	TRBJ1-2	.
AIRGGLAGSTDTQY	TRBV10-3	TRBJ2-3	TRBD2
ASRFNGYNEQF	TRBV27	TRBJ2-1	.
ASSVQGDGYT	TRBV2	TRBJ1-2	TRBD1
ASSLRTSGSGEQF	TRBV27	TRBJ2-1	TRBD2
ASSYETGAGELF	TRBV9	TRBJ2-2	TRBD1
ASSLGRQQY	TRBV6-6	TRBJ2-7	.
ASRTPGELF	TRBV6-1	TRBJ2-2	.
AISDRMTYNEQF	TRBV10-3	TRBJ2-1	.
ASSFVELGAF	TRBV11-2	TRBJ1-1	.
ASKVGGEANYGYT	TRBV27	TRBJ1-2	.
ASRQTGQKDQPQH	TRBV19	TRBJ1-5	TRBD1
ASSIEGRWREYYNEQF	TRBV19	TRBJ2-1	TRBD2
ASSLTDQTYEQY	TRBV28	TRBJ2-7	.
ASSLIAGIYNEQF	TRBV11-2	TRBJ2-1	TRBD2
ASSQRRGSGRAKVGDTQY	TRBV16	TRBJ2-3	TRBD2
ASTVAATEAF	TRBV21-1	TRBJ1-1	.
AARSRTSSNEQY	TRBV10-3	TRBJ2-7	TRBD2